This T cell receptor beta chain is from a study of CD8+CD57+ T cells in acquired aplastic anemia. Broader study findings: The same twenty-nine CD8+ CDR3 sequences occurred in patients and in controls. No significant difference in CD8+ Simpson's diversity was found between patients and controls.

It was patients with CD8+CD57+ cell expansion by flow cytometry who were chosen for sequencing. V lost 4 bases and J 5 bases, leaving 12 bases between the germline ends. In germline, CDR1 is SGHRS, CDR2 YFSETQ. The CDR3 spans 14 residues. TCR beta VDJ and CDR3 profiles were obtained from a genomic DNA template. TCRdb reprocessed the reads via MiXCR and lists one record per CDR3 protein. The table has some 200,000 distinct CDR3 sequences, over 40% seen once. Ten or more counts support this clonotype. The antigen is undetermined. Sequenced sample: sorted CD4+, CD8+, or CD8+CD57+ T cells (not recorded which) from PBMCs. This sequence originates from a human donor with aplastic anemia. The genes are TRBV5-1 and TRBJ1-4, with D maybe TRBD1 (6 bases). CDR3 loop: CASSRRDMNEKLFF. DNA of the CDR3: TGCGCCAGCAGCCGCCGGGACATGAATGAAAAACTGTTTTTT. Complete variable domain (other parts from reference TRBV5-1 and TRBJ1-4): KAGVTQTPRYLIKTRGQQVTLSCSPISGHRSVSWYQQTPGQGLQFLFEYFSETQRNKGNFPGRFSGRQFSNSRSEMNVSTLELGDSALYLCASSRRDMNEKLFFGSGTQLSVL.